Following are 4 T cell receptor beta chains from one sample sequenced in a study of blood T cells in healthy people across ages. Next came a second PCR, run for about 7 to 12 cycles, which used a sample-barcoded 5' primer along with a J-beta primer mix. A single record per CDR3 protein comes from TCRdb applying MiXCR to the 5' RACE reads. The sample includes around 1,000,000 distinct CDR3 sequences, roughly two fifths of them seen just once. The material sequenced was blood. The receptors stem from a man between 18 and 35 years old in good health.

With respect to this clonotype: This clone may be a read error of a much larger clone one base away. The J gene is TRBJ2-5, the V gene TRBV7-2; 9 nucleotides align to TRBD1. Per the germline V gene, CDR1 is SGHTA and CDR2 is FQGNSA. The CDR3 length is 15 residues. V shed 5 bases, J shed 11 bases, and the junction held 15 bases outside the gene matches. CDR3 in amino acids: CASSLGTGYNNEQYF. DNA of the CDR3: TGTGCCAGCAGCCTTGGGACAGGGTATAACAATGAGCAGTACTTC.

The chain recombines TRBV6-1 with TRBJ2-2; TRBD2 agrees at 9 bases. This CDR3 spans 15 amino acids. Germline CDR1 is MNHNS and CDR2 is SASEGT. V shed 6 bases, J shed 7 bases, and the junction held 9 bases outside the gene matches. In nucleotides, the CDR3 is TGTGCCAGCAGCCCTCCGGCGGGGGGGAACGGGGAGCTGTTTTTT. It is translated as CASSPPAGGNGELFF.

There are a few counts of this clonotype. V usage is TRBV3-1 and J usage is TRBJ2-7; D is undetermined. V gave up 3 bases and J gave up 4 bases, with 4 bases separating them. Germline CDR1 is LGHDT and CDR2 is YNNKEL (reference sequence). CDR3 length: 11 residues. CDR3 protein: CASSQMYEQYF. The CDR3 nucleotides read TGTGCCAGCAGCCAGATGTACGAGCAGTACTTC.

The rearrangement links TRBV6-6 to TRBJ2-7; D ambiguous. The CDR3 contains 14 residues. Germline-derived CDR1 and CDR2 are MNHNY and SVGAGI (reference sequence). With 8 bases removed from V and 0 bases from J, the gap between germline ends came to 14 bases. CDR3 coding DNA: TGTGCCAGCTTAGCCCCAGAGAGCTCCTACGAGCAGTACTTC. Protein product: CASLAPESSYEQYF.